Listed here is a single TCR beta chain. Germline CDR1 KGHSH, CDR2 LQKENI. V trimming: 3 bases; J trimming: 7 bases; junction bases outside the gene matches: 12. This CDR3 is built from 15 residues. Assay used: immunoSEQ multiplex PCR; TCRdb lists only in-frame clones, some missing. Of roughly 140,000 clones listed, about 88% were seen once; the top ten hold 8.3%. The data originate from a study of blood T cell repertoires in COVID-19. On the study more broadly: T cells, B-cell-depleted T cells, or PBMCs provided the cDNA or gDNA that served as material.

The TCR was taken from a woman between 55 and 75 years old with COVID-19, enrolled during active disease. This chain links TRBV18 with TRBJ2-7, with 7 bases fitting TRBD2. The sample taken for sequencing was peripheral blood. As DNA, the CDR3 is TGTGCCAGCTCACCGGGGACTACCGCCTCGGGTGAGCAGTACTTC. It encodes CASSPGTTASGEQYF.